This T cell receptor (beta chain) is from a study of blood T cell repertoires in COVID-19. The repertoire was sequenced with immunoSEQ multiplex PCR; TCRdb's copy has only in-frame clones and lacks some. The repertoire holds about 270,000 clones, with 85% to 90% as singletons. Two consecutive negative NP/OP PCR tests, clearance, or resolved symptoms defined Cohort 3 recovery. As to this clone: This specimen includes other DNA sequences encoding the same CDR3.

Sequenced input: PBMCs or T cells enriched from blood (not recorded which). This clonotype was sampled from a man aged 18 to 30 who had recovered from COVID-19.

Here the CDR3 DNA reads TGTGCCAGCTCCCCAGGACAGCCGAACACTGAAGCTTTCTTT. It is translated as CASSPGQPNTEAFF. The chain couples TRBV18 to TRBJ1-1; possible D gene TRBD1, 6 bases. The V end lost 6 bases, the J end lost 1 base, and 12 bases lay between the germline ends. The CDR3 is 14 amino acids. Germline assignment: CDR1 KGHSH and CDR2 LQKENI. The whole variable domain, filled in from reference TRBV18 and TRBJ1-1, reads NAGVMQNPRHLVRRRGQEARLRCSPMKGHSHVYWYRQLPEEGLKFMVYLQKENIIDESGMPKERFSAEFPKEGPSILRIQQVVRGDSAAYFCASSPGQPNTEAFFGQGTRLTVV.